The rows below give T cell receptor beta chains drawn from one sample of a study of blood T cell repertoires in COVID-19. Using immunoSEQ multiplex PCR, the repertoire was profiled, and TCRdb retains in-frame clones only, with some absent. Of about 240,000 clones listed, more than 75% were seen once; the top ten hold less than 4%. Material for sequencing was PBMCs or T cells enriched from blood (not recorded which). The receptors stem from a middle-aged woman with acute COVID-19. Each CDR3 is given without its conserved first and last residue. Each record gives: V gene, D gene, clone size, J gene, CDR3 protein. The D gene is left open where the match is weak. Size tells how often a clone was seen (once, few, many) or the class of an expanded clone, and some rows leave it out.

V gene: TRBV6-5
D gene: -
clone size: -
J gene: TRBJ2-1
CDR3 protein: ASSYSYYNEQF

V gene: TRBV7-3
D gene: -
clone size: -
J gene: TRBJ2-2
CDR3 protein: ASSLTGGAEELF

V gene: TRBV11-3
D gene: -
clone size: -
J gene: TRBJ2-7
CDR3 protein: ASSKTLAVGEQY

V gene: TRBV9
D gene: -
clone size: -
J gene: TRBJ2-1
CDR3 protein: ASSVGSGEKYNEQF

V gene: TRBV7-9
D gene: TRBD2
clone size: -
J gene: TRBJ2-3
CDR3 protein: ASDGTSGSSDTQY

V gene: TRBV11-2
D gene: TRBD2
clone size: -
J gene: TRBJ2-7
CDR3 protein: ASSDTSGRVYEQY

V gene: TRBV15
D gene: -
clone size: -
J gene: TRBJ1-2
CDR3 protein: ATSRYRDSTGYT

V gene: TRBV11-3
D gene: TRBD2
clone size: -
J gene: TRBJ2-1
CDR3 protein: ASSPSRLAGVSYNEQF

V gene: TRBV30
D gene: TRBD2
clone size: -
J gene: TRBJ2-5
CDR3 protein: AWSPGLAGLEETQY

V gene: TRBV7-9
D gene: -
clone size: once
J gene: TRBJ1-1
CDR3 protein: ASSPGGVNTEAF

V gene: TRBV5-6
D gene: TRBD1
clone size: -
J gene: TRBJ1-2
CDR3 protein: ASSLEVGGQGATVGYT

V gene: TRBV3-1/TRBV3-2
D gene: TRBD2
clone size: -
J gene: TRBJ2-1
CDR3 protein: ASSPSSGRAYNEQF

V gene: TRBV29-1
D gene: -
clone size: -
J gene: TRBJ2-1
CDR3 protein: SAEDFYNEQF

V gene: TRBV9
D gene: -
clone size: few
J gene: TRBJ1-3
CDR3 protein: ASSRDRGGNTIY

V gene: TRBV29-1
D gene: -
clone size: -
J gene: TRBJ1-1
CDR3 protein: SVRREMNTEAF

V gene: TRBV12-3/TRBV12-4
D gene: -
clone size: once
J gene: TRBJ1-5
CDR3 protein: ASSYRINQPQH

V gene: TRBV11-3
D gene: -
clone size: -
J gene: TRBJ2-1
CDR3 protein: ASSLQASSYNEQF

V gene: TRBV29-1
D gene: -
clone size: -
J gene: TRBJ2-1
CDR3 protein: SVVPRDSYNEQF

V gene: TRBV10-2
D gene: TRBD2
clone size: few
J gene: TRBJ2-2
CDR3 protein: ASSEWLAGRGGELF

V gene: TRBV5-5
D gene: -
clone size: -
J gene: TRBJ1-5
CDR3 protein: ASSFDIGGYQPQH

V gene: TRBV3-1/TRBV3-2
D gene: -
clone size: -
J gene: TRBJ1-3
CDR3 protein: ASSQGRTPIY

V gene: TRBV2
D gene: TRBD2
clone size: -
J gene: TRBJ2-2
CDR3 protein: ASRIAGAYTGELF

V gene: TRBV25-1
D gene: TRBD1
clone size: -
J gene: TRBJ1-5
CDR3 protein: ASSEGTGALNQPQH

V gene: TRBV7-2
D gene: -
clone size: -
J gene: TRBJ2-7
CDR3 protein: ASSLGFGSSYEQY

V gene: TRBV7-8
D gene: TRBD1
clone size: -
J gene: TRBJ1-1
CDR3 protein: ASSPARQGRWNTEAF

V gene: TRBV6-5
D gene: -
clone size: -
J gene: TRBJ2-1
CDR3 protein: ASSRFATYNEQF

V gene: TRBV11-1
D gene: -
clone size: -
J gene: TRBJ2-7
CDR3 protein: ASSLFGGYEQY

V gene: TRBV11-3
D gene: TRBD1
clone size: -
J gene: TRBJ1-2
CDR3 protein: ASSSRDRVGYT

V gene: TRBV9
D gene: -
clone size: -
J gene: TRBJ2-7
CDR3 protein: ASSVAWGLGYEQY

V gene: TRBV6-4
D gene: TRBD2
clone size: -
J gene: TRBJ2-2
CDR3 protein: ASSSSGISGELF

V gene: TRBV7-2
D gene: TRBD1
clone size: -
J gene: TRBJ2-1
CDR3 protein: ASSPGTGDEQF

V gene: TRBV29-1
D gene: TRBD1
clone size: -
J gene: TRBJ1-1
CDR3 protein: SVVRTGVNTEAF

V gene: TRBV27
D gene: -
clone size: -
J gene: TRBJ1-3
CDR3 protein: ASSLEGVAGNTIY

V gene: TRBV5-1
D gene: TRBD2
clone size: -
J gene: TRBJ2-5
CDR3 protein: ASSLASGRAMETQY

V gene: TRBV5-4
D gene: TRBD2
clone size: -
J gene: TRBJ2-1
CDR3 protein: ASSRRTSGSGEQF

V gene: TRBV21-1
D gene: -
clone size: -
J gene: TRBJ2-7
CDR3 protein: ASSQKEVRVPTYEQY

V gene: TRBV5-6
D gene: TRBD1
clone size: few
J gene: TRBJ1-1
CDR3 protein: ASSTGLVNTEAF

V gene: TRBV5-1
D gene: -
clone size: few
J gene: TRBJ2-7
CDR3 protein: ASSLGEGEQY

V gene: TRBV7-2
D gene: -
clone size: once
J gene: TRBJ1-1
CDR3 protein: ASSLEVRGTEAF

V gene: TRBV29-1
D gene: -
clone size: once
J gene: TRBJ2-1
CDR3 protein: SVENTDEQF

V gene: TRBV6-5
D gene: TRBD2
clone size: -
J gene: TRBJ2-1
CDR3 protein: ASSLTSGMDEQF

V gene: TRBV11-2
D gene: TRBD2
clone size: -
J gene: TRBJ2-3
CDR3 protein: ASSFSGRALMADTQY

V gene: TRBV27
D gene: -
clone size: -
J gene: TRBJ1-2
CDR3 protein: ASRWAGVGNYGYT

V gene: TRBV2
D gene: TRBD1
clone size: -
J gene: TRBJ1-4
CDR3 protein: ASRGTATNEKLF

V gene: TRBV10-3
D gene: -
clone size: -
J gene: TRBJ1-6
CDR3 protein: AISEGQATNSPLH

V gene: TRBV25-1
D gene: -
clone size: -
J gene: TRBJ1-1
CDR3 protein: ASSAPLAGNTEAF

V gene: TRBV6-5
D gene: -
clone size: -
J gene: TRBJ1-5
CDR3 protein: ASIRGSYSNQPQH

V gene: TRBV19
D gene: -
clone size: -
J gene: TRBJ1-1
CDR3 protein: ASSIGTSNTEAF

V gene: TRBV3-1/TRBV3-2
D gene: TRBD1
clone size: -
J gene: TRBJ2-7
CDR3 protein: ASTLGQGHYEQY

V gene: TRBV19
D gene: TRBD1
clone size: -
J gene: TRBJ1-6
CDR3 protein: ASSEDRGAYNSPLH

V gene: TRBV27
D gene: -
clone size: -
J gene: TRBJ2-1
CDR3 protein: ASSWRGYSYNEQF

V gene: TRBV30
D gene: TRBD1
clone size: -
J gene: TRBJ1-3
CDR3 protein: AWSRSRTGIGNTIY

V gene: TRBV11-3
D gene: TRBD1
clone size: once
J gene: TRBJ1-3
CDR3 protein: ASSSGQARGNTIY

V gene: TRBV11-3
D gene: -
clone size: -
J gene: TRBJ2-5
CDR3 protein: ASSSSDTRIQETQY

V gene: TRBV9
D gene: -
clone size: -
J gene: TRBJ1-3
CDR3 protein: ASSVATAGRGSRNTIY

V gene: TRBV27
D gene: TRBD1
clone size: -
J gene: TRBJ1-4
CDR3 protein: ASSPLGGQGGKLF

V gene: TRBV6-2/TRBV6-3
D gene: -
clone size: -
J gene: TRBJ1-1
CDR3 protein: ASSPIQNTEAF

V gene: TRBV6-5
D gene: TRBD1
clone size: once
J gene: TRBJ1-3
CDR3 protein: ASRTGGDGNTIY